These T cell receptor beta chains were read from a single sample in a study of blood T cell repertoires in COVID-19. Libraries were prepared by immunoSEQ multiplex PCR; TCRdb keeps only in-frame clonotypes and omits some of them. The sample includes around 70,000 clones, around 91% seen only once; the top ten take roughly 6%. Sequences were obtained from peripheral blood. The receptors were gathered from a human donor in a cohort sampled during active COVID-19. The CDR3 runs from the conserved cysteine through the conserved F or W. A D gene is named only where the DNA matches it firmly. For some rows the clone size is stated as once, few or many, or as a class when expanded; others skip it.

v_call	d_call	clone_size	j_call	cdr3_nt	cdr3_aa
TRBV3-1/TRBV3-2	TRBD2	.	TRBJ2-1	TGTGCCAGCAGCCAGTTAGCGGGCGCATACAATGAGCAGTTCTTC	CASSQLAGAYNEQFF
TRBV18	TRBD1	.	TRBJ1-1	TGTGCCAGCTCAACGATATCAGGGGGCAGCGGCACTGAAGCTTTCTTT	CASSTISGGSGTEAFF
TRBV2	.	.	TRBJ2-7	TGTGCCAGCAGTGAACAGGACTACGAGCAGTACTTC	CASSEQDYEQYF
TRBV19	TRBD1	.	TRBJ1-5	TGTGCCAGTAGCCCGGGACAGGTTAACAATCAGCCCCAGCATTTT	CASSPGQVNNQPQHF
TRBV6-5	TRBD2	.	TRBJ2-5	TGTGCCAGCAGTCCTAGCGGGGGGCAGGGGGAGACCCAGTACTTC	CASSPSGGQGETQYF
TRBV5-6	.	.	TRBJ2-2	TGTGCCAGCAGAGTAGCGAACACCGGGGAGCTGTTTTTT	CASRVANTGELFF
TRBV7-2	TRBD1	.	TRBJ2-1	TGTGCCAGCAGCTTAGCGACAGGGATCTACAATGAGCAGTTCTTC	CASSLATGIYNEQFF
TRBV13	.	.	TRBJ1-1	TGTGCCAGCAGCGGGCGGCAGGGGTCTAAGAACACTGAAGCTTTCTTT	CASSGRQGSKNTEAFF
TRBV7-9	TRBD1	.	TRBJ2-2	TGTGCCAGCAGCGACAGGGGTACCGGGGAGCTGTTTTTT	CASSDRGTGELFF
TRBV30	.	.	TRBJ1-1	TGTGCCTGGAACTTGGAGACGGTAAACACTGAAGCTTTCTTT	CAWNLETVNTEAFF
TRBV6-6	.	.	TRBJ1-2	TGTGCCAGCAGTTATGATAAAGCTACTAACTATGGCTACACCTTC	CASSYDKATNYGYTF
TRBV19	TRBD2	.	TRBJ2-1	TGTGCCAGTAGTACTAGCGGGGGGGTCGACAATGAGCAGTTCTTC	CASSTSGGVDNEQFF
TRBV27	.	.	TRBJ1-5	TGTGCCAGCAGTTTAACCTATAGCAATCAGCCCCAGCATTTT	CASSLTYSNQPQHF
TRBV5-1	.	.	TRBJ2-5	TGCGCCAGCGGGGCGGGGGCAGGGAAAGAGACCCAGTACTTC	CASGAGAGKETQYF
TRBV7-9	TRBD1	.	TRBJ2-1	TGTGCCAGCAGCTTCGACAGGGGGCCTTACAATGAGCAGTTCTTC	CASSFDRGPYNEQFF
TRBV18	TRBD2	once	TRBJ2-7	TGTGCCAGCTCATTCAGCGGGGGGGCCGCCTACGAGCAGTACTTC	CASSFSGGAAYEQYF
TRBV4-1	TRBD1	.	TRBJ2-6	TGCGCCAGCAGCCTAACCGGACAGGGAAGCTCTGGGGCCAACGTCCTGACTTTC	CASSLTGQGSSGANVLTF
TRBV3-1/TRBV3-2	.	.	TRBJ2-5	TGTGCCAGCAGCCCTGGTGGGTTAACGGGGAGCCGGGAGACCCAGTACTTC	CASSPGGLTGSRETQYF